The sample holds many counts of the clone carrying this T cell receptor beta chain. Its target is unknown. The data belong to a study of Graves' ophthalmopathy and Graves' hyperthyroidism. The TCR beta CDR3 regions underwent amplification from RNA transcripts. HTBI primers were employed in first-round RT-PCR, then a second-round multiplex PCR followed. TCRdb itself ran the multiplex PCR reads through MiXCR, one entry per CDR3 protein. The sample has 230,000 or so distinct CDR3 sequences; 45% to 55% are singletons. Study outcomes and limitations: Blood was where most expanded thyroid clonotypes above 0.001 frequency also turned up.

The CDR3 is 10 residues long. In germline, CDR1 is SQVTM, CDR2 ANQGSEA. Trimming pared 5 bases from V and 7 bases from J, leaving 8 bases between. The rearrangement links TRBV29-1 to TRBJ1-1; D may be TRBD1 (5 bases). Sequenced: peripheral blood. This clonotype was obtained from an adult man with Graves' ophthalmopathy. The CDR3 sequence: CSVLTGEAFF. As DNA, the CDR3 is TGCAGCGTTCTAACAGGTGAAGCTTTCTTT.